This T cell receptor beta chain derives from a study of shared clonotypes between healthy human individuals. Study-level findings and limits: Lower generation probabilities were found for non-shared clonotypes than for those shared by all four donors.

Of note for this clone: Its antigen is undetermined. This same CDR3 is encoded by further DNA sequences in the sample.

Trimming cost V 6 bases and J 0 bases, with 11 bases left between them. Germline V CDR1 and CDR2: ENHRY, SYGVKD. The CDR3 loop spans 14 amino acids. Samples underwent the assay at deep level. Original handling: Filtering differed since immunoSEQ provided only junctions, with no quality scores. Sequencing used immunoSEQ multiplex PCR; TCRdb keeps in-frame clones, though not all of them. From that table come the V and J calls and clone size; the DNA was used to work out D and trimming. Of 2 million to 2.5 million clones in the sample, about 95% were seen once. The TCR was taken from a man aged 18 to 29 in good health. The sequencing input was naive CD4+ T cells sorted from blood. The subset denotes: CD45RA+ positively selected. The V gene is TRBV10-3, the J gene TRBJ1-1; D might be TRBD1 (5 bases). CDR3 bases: TGTGCCATCAGCTCCGGGACCGTGAACACTGAAGCTTTCTTT. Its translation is CAISSGTVNTEAFF.